A selection of T cell receptor beta chains follows, all from one sample in a study of response to subunit inactivated influenza vaccine. Each CDR3 protein is one row after TCRdb ran MiXCR on the RT-PCR reads. The sample has approximately 570,000 distinct CDR3 sequences; about 8% are singletons. This specimen consisted of PBMCs from blood, obtained roughly 24 months after vaccination. These receptors originate from a man in his fifties or sixties who received an inactivated influenza vaccine. The CDR3 runs from the conserved cysteine through the conserved F or W. A D gene is named only where the DNA matches it firmly. Part of the rows lack a size; the others show once, few, many or a class for expanded clones.

j_call clone_size d_call v_call cdr3_nt cdr3_aa
TRBJ2-7 - - TRBV20-1 TGCAGTGCGACTGGGGACGGACCATCCTACGAGCAGTACTTC CSATGDGPSYEQYF
TRBJ2-4 many - TRBV7-2 TGTGCCAGCAGCCCCGGGGGGCAGGGAAAAAACATTCAGTACTTC CASSPGGQGKNIQYF
TRBJ2-6 - TRBD2 TRBV6-4 TGTGCCAGCAGTGAAGGTAGCGGGGGATCTGGGGCCAACGTCCTGACTTTC CASSEGSGGSGANVLTF
TRBJ1-5 few - TRBV6-2/TRBV6-3 TGTGCCAGCAGTCTACCGGGGCTGAGCAATCAGCCCCAGCATTTT CASSLPGLSNQPQHF
TRBJ2-1 few - TRBV21-1 TGTGCCAGCTCGGTAGCGGGGGGGAAAAAGGATGAGCAGTTCTTC CASSVAGGKKDEQFF
TRBJ1-4 few TRBD1 TRBV4-3 TGCGCCAGCAGCCAAGCTAGGGACAGGGGAAATGAAAAACTGTTTTTT CASSQARDRGNEKLFF
TRBJ1-3 - - TRBV12-3/TRBV12-4 TGTGCCAGCGTATTCGTGGGGTCTGGAAACACCATATATTTT CASVFVGSGNTIYF
TRBJ1-2 many - TRBV2 TGTGCCAGCAGTGAAGCGGTCTATGGCTACACCTTC CASSEAVYGYTF
TRBJ2-7 many TRBD2 TRBV7-8 TGTGCCAGCAGCCGAACATCTAGCGGGAGGGGATACGAGCAGTACTTC CASSRTSSGRGYEQYF
TRBJ2-5 - TRBD1 TRBV5-4 TGTGCCAGCAGCTTTTCCTCCGGGACAGGGAAAGAGACCCAGTACTTC CASSFSSGTGKETQYF
TRBJ2-3 few - TRBV5-4 TGTGCCAGCAGCTTTCGGACTAAGCAAACGCAGTATTTT CASSFRTKQTQYF
TRBJ2-2 - TRBD2 TRBV11-1 TGTGCCAGCAGCGCTCCGGGACTAGCGGGAGGGCCGGCCGGGGAGCTGTTTTTT CASSAPGLAGGPAGELFF
TRBJ1-2 many - TRBV20-1 TGCAGTGCCAGAAGGGCAGAAGCTAACTATGGCTACACCTTC CSARRAEANYGYTF
TRBJ1-3 - TRBD1 TRBV3-1 TGTGCCAGCAGCTCGACCGGGACAGGGAGTGACACCATATATTTT CASSSTGTGSDTIYF
TRBJ2-5 few - TRBV12-3/TRBV12-4 TGTGCCAGCAACAACCGGGCCCGGGGAGAGACCCAGTACTTC CASNNRARGETQYF
TRBJ1-2 many - TRBV30 TGTGCCTGGAGTGTTGGGGGAGCAGGTTTATATGGCTACACCTTC CAWSVGGAGLYGYTF
TRBJ2-3 - TRBD2 TRBV7-9 TGTGCCAGCAGCTTCGTGCGGGGGGGACGAGATACGCAGTATTTT CASSFVRGGRDTQYF
TRBJ2-1 many - TRBV10-3 TGTGCCATCAGCCGTGCAGACAATGAGCAGTTCTTC CAISRADNEQFF
TRBJ2-1 many TRBD2 TRBV24-1 TGTGCCACCAGTGGCGGGAGTGGGTCCTACAATGAGCAGTTCTTC CATSGGSGSYNEQFF
TRBJ2-5 few - TRBV15 TGTGCCACCAGTTGGGGGAGAGAGACCCAGTACTTC CATSWGRETQYF
TRBJ1-5 few TRBD1 TRBV28 TGTGCCAGCACCGGGGACAGGGAATATAATCAGCCCCAGCATTTT CASTGDREYNQPQHF
TRBJ2-5 - - TRBV7-2 TGTGCCAGCAACTTCGGGGGTAGTGAGACCCAGTACTTC CASNFGGSETQYF
TRBJ2-7 few TRBD2 TRBV7-2 TGTGCCAGCAGCATTTACACGGGACTAGGGTACGAGCAGTACTTC CASSIYTGLGYEQYF
TRBJ1-1 - - TRBV12-3/TRBV12-4 TGTGCCAGCAGTTTAGCGGCAGGCCTTAACACTGAAGCTTTCTTT CASSLAAGLNTEAFF
TRBJ1-5 many - TRBV20-1 TGCAGTGCTAGAGGAGGGGTGGGTCAGCCCCAGCATTTT CSARGGVGQPQHF
TRBJ1-2 - - TRBV5-1 TGCGCCAGCAGCTTGAATAGGTCTGGCTACACCTTC CASSLNRSGYTF
TRBJ2-3 many TRBD1 TRBV14 TGTGCCAGCAGCAGGGACAGGATCCGCCGGGGCGCAGATACGCAGTATTTT CASSRDRIRRGADTQYF
TRBJ2-5 few - TRBV25-1 TGTGCCAGCAGTGTACTGGGGACGACGGGAGAGACCCAGTACTTC CASSVLGTTGETQYF
TRBJ1-2 few - TRBV18 TGTGCCAGCTCACCACCCGTGGGAGCTAACTATGGCTACACCTTC CASSPPVGANYGYTF
TRBJ1-4 - - TRBV7-2 TGTGCCAGCGCTATCTCCGGGACCCCGTATGAAAAACTGTTTTTT CASAISGTPYEKLFF
TRBJ2-3 many - TRBV28 TGTGCCAGCAGTTTATTAGGTGGTGGCAACTTCCCCCCAGATACGCAGTATTTT CASSLLGGGNFPPDTQYF
TRBJ1-4 - - TRBV7-6 TGTGCCAGCAGCTTAGCTCCCACAGTTGCAACTAATGAAAAACTGTTTTTT CASSLAPTVATNEKLFF